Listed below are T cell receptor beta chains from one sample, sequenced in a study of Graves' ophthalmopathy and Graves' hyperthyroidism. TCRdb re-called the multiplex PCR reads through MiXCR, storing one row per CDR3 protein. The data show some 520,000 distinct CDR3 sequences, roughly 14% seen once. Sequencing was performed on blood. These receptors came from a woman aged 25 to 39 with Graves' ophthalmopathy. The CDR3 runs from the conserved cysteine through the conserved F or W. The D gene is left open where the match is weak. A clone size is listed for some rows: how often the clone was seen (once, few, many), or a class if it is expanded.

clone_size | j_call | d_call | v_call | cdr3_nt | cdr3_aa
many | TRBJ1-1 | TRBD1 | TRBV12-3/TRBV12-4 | TGTGCCAGCAGTCCGAGGACAGGGGGGAACACTGAAGCTTTCTTT | CASSPRTGGNTEAFF
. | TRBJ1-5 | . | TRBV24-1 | TGTGCCACCAGCGCAGATAATAGCAATCAGCCCCAGCATTTT | CATSADNSNQPQHF
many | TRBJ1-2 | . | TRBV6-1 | TGTGCCAGCAGTGAACCCCCAGGTGACTATGGCTACACCTTC | CASSEPPGDYGYTF
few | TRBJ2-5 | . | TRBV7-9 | TGTGCCAGCAGCCCCTCCCAAAGTTTCCAAGAGACCCAGTACTTC | CASSPSQSFQETQYF
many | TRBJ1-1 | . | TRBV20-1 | TGCAGTGCCCCCTGGGCAAGGGGGAACACTGAAGCTTTCTTT | CSAPWARGNTEAFF
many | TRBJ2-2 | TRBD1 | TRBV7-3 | TGTGCCAGCAGCGAGCAGGGGGCCGGCGGGGAGCTGTTTTTT | CASSEQGAGGELFF
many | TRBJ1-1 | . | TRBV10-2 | TGCGCCAGCAGTGAGTCATACAGGGCTGCTTTCTTT | CASSESYRAAFF
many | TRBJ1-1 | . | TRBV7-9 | TGTGCCAGCAGCTTAAGCAGGGAACCTGAAGCTTTCTTT | CASSLSREPEAFF
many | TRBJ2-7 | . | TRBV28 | TGTGCCAGCAGTTTTAATTCTGGCCGCTACGAGCAGTACTTC | CASSFNSGRYEQYF
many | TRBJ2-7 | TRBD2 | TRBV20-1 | TGCAGTGCTAGCACCCCGGGACTAGTTACCCTCGAGCAGTACTTC | CSASTPGLVTLEQYF
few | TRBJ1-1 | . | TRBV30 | TGTGCTTGGAGTGGAGACGGGAAGAACACTGAAGTTTTCTTT | CAWSGDGKNTEVFF
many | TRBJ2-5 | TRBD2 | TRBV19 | TGTGCCAGCACAACTAGCGGGGGCCCGAAAGAGACCCAGTACTTC | CASTTSGGPKETQYF
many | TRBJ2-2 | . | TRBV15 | TGTGCCACCAGCAGAGATCGTGGAAGCACCGGGGAGCTGTTTTTT | CATSRDRGSTGELFF
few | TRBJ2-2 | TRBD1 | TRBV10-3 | TGTGCCACCAACACAGGGGACGGGTTTACCGGGGAGCTGTTTTTT | CATNTGDGFTGELFF
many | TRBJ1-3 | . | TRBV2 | TGTGCCAGCATTTCCACAACCTTCAAACTTAGGCAGGGAAACACCATATATTTT | CASISTTFKLRQGNTIYF
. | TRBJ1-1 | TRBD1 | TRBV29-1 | TGCAGCGGAGGGGGCGCGAACACTGAAGCTTTCTTT | CSGGGANTEAFF
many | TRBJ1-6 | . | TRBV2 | TGTGCCAGCAGAACAGCAGATTCACCCCTCCACTTT | CASRTADSPLHF
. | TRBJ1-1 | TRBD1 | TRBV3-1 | TGTGCCAGCAGATTACAGGGGGCGCGAATCACTGAAGCTTTCTTT | CASRLQGARITEAFF
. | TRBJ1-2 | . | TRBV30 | TGTGCCTGGTGGGGGCCCCCGGGAGGCTACACCTTC | CAWWGPPGGYTF
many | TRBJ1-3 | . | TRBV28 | TGTGCCACCGATCCTACCGGGAGTCGGGGAAACACCATATATTTT | CATDPTGSRGNTIYF
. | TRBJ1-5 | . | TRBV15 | TGTGCCACCAGCACCGACAGTTGGGTTTATAGCAATCAGCCCCAGCATTTT | CATSTDSWVYSNQPQHF
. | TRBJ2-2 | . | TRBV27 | TGTGCCAGCAGCTTAGGCCAGGGGGGCCACACCGGGGAGCTGTTTTTT | CASSLGQGGHTGELFF
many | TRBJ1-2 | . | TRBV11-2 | TGTGCCAGCAGCTTGGAGGACTATGGCTACACCTTC | CASSLEDYGYTF
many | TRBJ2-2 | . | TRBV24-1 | TGTGCCACCAACGGCAGGGGAACCGGGGAGCTGTTTTTT | CATNGRGTGELFF
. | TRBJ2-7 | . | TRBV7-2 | TGTGCCAGCAGCCCCCGCCCTGGACTCTTGGACGAGCAGTACTTC | CASSPRPGLLDEQYF
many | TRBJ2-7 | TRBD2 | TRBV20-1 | TGCAGTGCTAGATCGCCATCTAGCGGTCCCTACGAGCAGTACTTC | CSARSPSSGPYEQYF
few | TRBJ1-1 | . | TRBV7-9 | TGTGCCAGCAGCTTCTACAGCCACACTGAAGCTTTCTTT | CASSFYSHTEAFF
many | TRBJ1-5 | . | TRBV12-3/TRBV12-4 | TGTGCCAGCAGTTTTATTTCGGGTCAGCCCCAGCATTTT | CASSFISGQPQHF
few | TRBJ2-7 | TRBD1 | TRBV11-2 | TGTGCCAGCAGCTTAGGGGCCGGGACAGCAGCCCCCTACGAGCAGTACTTC | CASSLGAGTAAPYEQYF
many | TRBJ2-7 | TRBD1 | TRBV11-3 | TGTGCCAGCAACCCAGGGGGTGGCCCCTACGAGCAGTACTTC | CASNPGGGPYEQYF
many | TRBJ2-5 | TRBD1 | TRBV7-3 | TGTGCCAGCAGCTTGGGGACAGGGGGCTTAAAGACCCAGTACTTC | CASSLGTGGLKTQYF
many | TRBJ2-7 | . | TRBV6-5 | TGTGCCACCGCGGAAGTCGCCGAGCAGTACTTC | CATAEVAEQYF
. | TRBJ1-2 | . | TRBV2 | TGTGCCAGCAGTGGGAGCACTGAGGCGTATGGCTACACCTTC | CASSGSTEAYGYTF
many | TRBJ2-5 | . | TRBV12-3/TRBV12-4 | TGTGCCAGCAGCTTGGGAGGAGGGGGCTTGAGTGAGACCCAGTACTTC | CASSLGGGGLSETQYF
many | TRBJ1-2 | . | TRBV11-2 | TGTGCCAGCAGCTTAGATAACGGGGGAAGGTCGAATGGCTACACCTTC | CASSLDNGGRSNGYTF
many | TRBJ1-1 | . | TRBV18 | TGTGCCAGCTCACCACCGAACGGCTTGAACACTGAAGCTTTCTTT | CASSPPNGLNTEAFF
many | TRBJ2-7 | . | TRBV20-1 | TGCAGTGCTAGGGGCCCGAGTTACGAGCAGTACTTC | CSARGPSYEQYF